This TCR beta chain appears in the sequencing data of a study of CD8 T cells in ankylosing spondylitis. TCRdb reprocessed the 5' RACE reads via MiXCR and lists one record per CDR3 protein. In the table there are about 450,000 distinct CDR3 sequences, approximately 26% of which are singletons. With regard to this clonotype: Its antigen is as yet unknown.

The study's findings and limits: Characteristic, it appeared, of ankylosing spondylitis blood was a TCR beta motif of 7 or 8 highly homologous variants.

Per germline, CDR1 DFQATT and CDR2 SNEGSKA (reference sequence). V dropped 3 bases and J dropped 4 bases, with 12 bases sitting between them. The CDR3 is made up of 13 amino acids. The sequenced sample consisted of blood, either unsorted or a sorted T cell fraction (not recorded which). The TCR comes from a male donor with ankylosing spondylitis. The rearrangement joins TRBV20-1 to TRBJ2-5; D remains unclear. Here the CDR3 reads CSASRVPRETQYF. CDR3 sequence (DNA): TGCAGTGCTAGCCGCGTCCCCAGAGAGACCCAGTACTTC.